The rows below give T cell receptor beta chains drawn from one sample of a study of T cells in Graves' hyperthyroidism and ophthalmopathy. TCRdb itself ran the multiplex PCR reads through MiXCR, one entry per CDR3 protein. Of roughly 840,000 distinct CDR3 sequences in the sample, around 38% were seen once. Sequences were obtained from blood. The receptors were gathered from a man younger than 35 with Graves' hyperthyroidism. The CDR3 runs from the conserved cysteine through the conserved F or W. D genes are given only for firm matches. Only part of the rows carry a size: once, few, many, or a class if the clone is expanded.

>-|15|many|TRBV19|TRBJ2-6
CASSAGANGANVLTF
TGTGCCAGTAGCGCCGGGGCAAATGGGGCCAACGTCCTGACTTTC
>-|15|-|TRBV9|TRBJ2-7
CASSRVGGMAYEQYF
TGTGCCAGCAGCCGGGTCGGGGGAATGGCCTACGAGCAGTACTTC
>TRBD2|12|-|TRBV2|TRBJ2-5
CASMTSGETQYF
TGTGCCAGTATGACTAGCGGAGAGACCCAGTACTTC
>TRBD1|15|many|TRBV5-1|TRBJ1-1
CASSPGTGRNTEAFF
TGCGCCAGCAGCCCGGGGACAGGGAGGAACACTGAAGCTTTCTTT
>-|14|-|TRBV7-8|TRBJ1-2
CASSLAKGRYGYTF
TGTGCCAGCAGCTTGGCCAAGGGGAGGTATGGCTACACCTTC
>TRBD1|15|few|TRBV19|TRBJ2-7
CASSADRDGGYEQYF
TGTGCCAGTAGTGCCGACAGGGATGGCGGGTACGAGCAGTACTTC
>TRBD1|13|many|TRBV29-1|TRBJ2-6
CSVTGAGANVLTF
TGCAGCGTTACAGGGGCTGGGGCCAACGTCCTGACTTTC
>-|12|many|TRBV14|TRBJ1-1
CASSLSGFEAFF
TGTGCCAGCAGCCTGTCAGGCTTTGAAGCTTTCTTT
>-|13|many|TRBV7-9|TRBJ1-1
CASSWNKNTEAFF
TGTGCCAGCAGCTGGAATAAGAACACTGAAGCTTTCTTT
>TRBD1|14|-|TRBV29-1|TRBJ1-1
CSVAGTGVNTEAFF
TGCAGCGTGGCCGGGACAGGGGTGAACACTGAAGCTTTCTTT
>-|13|-|TRBV7-9|TRBJ2-7
CASSLEMVVPQYF
TGTGCCAGCAGCTTAGAAATGGTGGTCCCACAGTACTTC
>-|11|few|TRBV29-1|TRBJ2-2
CSVASGGELFF
TGCAGCGTCGCCTCGGGAGGGGAGCTGTTTTTT
>TRBD2|15|-|TRBV24-1|TRBJ2-5
CAASDPGTSGETQYF
TGTGCCGCCAGCGATCCCGGGACTAGCGGGGAGACCCAGTACTTC
>-|11|-|TRBV2|TRBJ2-7
CASSSTYEQHF
TGTGCCAGCAGTTCCACGTACGAGCAGCACTTC
>-|14|many|TRBV24-1|TRBJ1-5
CATSAAQSNQPQHF
TGTGCCACCAGTGCGGCACAGTCGAATCAGCCCCAGCATTTT
>-|13|many|TRBV7-3|TRBJ1-5
CASSLNPSQPQHF
TGTGCCAGCAGCTTAAATCCCAGCCAGCCCCAGCATTTT
>-|13|-|TRBV29-1|TRBJ2-5
CSSFQGTQETQYF
TGCAGCAGTTTTCAAGGGACACAAGAGACCCAGTACTTC
>-|12|many|TRBV20-1|TRBJ1-1
CSALTVNTEAFF
TGCAGTGCCCTGACAGTGAACACTGAAGCTTTCTTT
>-|17|once|TRBV20-1|TRBJ1-6
CSARNGLAGSYNSPLHF
TGCAGTGCTAGAAACGGACTAGCGGGCTCCTATAATTCACCCCTCCACTTT
>TRBD1|16|-|TRBV25-1|TRBJ1-6
CASSPGQSRANSPLHF
TGTGCCAGCTCACCGGGACAGTCAAGGGCGAATTCACCCCTCCACTTT
>-|16|few|TRBV7-9|TRBJ1-4
CASSLNGGLGNKKLFF
TGTGCCAGCAGCTTAAACGGGGGACTAGGGAATAAAAAACTGTTTTTT
>-|15|many|TRBV15|TRBJ1-5
CATRPSLRDDQPQHF
TGTGCCACCAGACCGAGCCTCAGGGACGATCAGCCCCAGCATTTT
>-|13|-|TRBV7-9|TRBJ2-5
CASSTNREETQYF
TGTGCCAGCTCAACCAACAGGGAAGAGACCCAGTACTTC
>-|14|-|TRBV20-1|TRBJ2-7
CSASSLKGLKIQYF
TGCAGTGCTAGTAGTCTCAAGGGCCTAAAGATTCAGTACTTC
>-|15|-|TRBV9|TRBJ2-7
CASSVEGRSSYEQYF
TGTGCCAGCAGCGTAGAAGGGAGAAGCTCCTACGAGCAGTACTTC
>-|15|many|TRBV7-2|TRBJ1-4
CASSLGKEGHEKLFF
TGTGCCAGCAGCTTAGGCAAGGAGGGGCATGAAAAACTGTTTTTT
>-|17|many|TRBV10-2|TRBJ1-5
CASSERDGGISNQPQHF
TGCGCCAGCAGTGAGAGGGACGGCGGCATTAGCAATCAGCCCCAGCATTTT
>TRBD1|16|-|TRBV7-9|TRBJ2-5
CASSQRQGTHQETQYF
TGTGCCAGCAGCCAGCGACAGGGTACCCACCAAGAGACCCAGTACTTC
>TRBD1|14|many|TRBV29-1|TRBJ2-7
CSVAGTGVSYEQYF
TGCAGCGTAGCCGGGACAGGGGTTTCCTACGAGCAGTACTTC
>TRBD1|16|-|TRBV12-3/TRBV12-4|TRBJ2-6
CASSFPGGGGANVLTF
TGTGCCAGCAGTTTCCCAGGGGGCGGTGGGGCCAACGTCCTGACTTTC
>-|10|many|TRBV29-1|TRBJ1-1
CSGGSPEAFF
TGCAGCGGCGGGAGTCCTGAAGCTTTCTTT
>-|18|-|TRBV12-3/TRBV12-4|TRBJ1-5
CASSPITYGTGSNQPQHF
TGTGCCAGCAGCCCGATTACTTATGGGACCGGCAGCAATCAGCCCCAGCATTTT
>-|13|-|TRBV5-6|TRBJ2-5
CASSKDKDETQYF
TGTGCCAGCAGCAAGGACAAGGATGAGACCCAGTACTTC
>-|14|many|TRBV10-3|TRBJ2-7
CAISVGTYSYEQYF
TGTGCCATCAGTGTGGGCACCTACTCCTACGAGCAGTACTTC
>TRBD1|15|-|TRBV7-9|TRBJ2-7
CASSTSGDRGHEQYF
TGTGCCAGCAGTACCTCCGGCGACAGGGGCCACGAGCAGTACTTC
>-|15|-|TRBV15|TRBJ2-2
CATSRERYGTGELFF
TGTGCCACCAGCAGAGAAAGGTACGGCACCGGGGAGCTGTTTTTT
>-|13|-|TRBV10-3|TRBJ2-5
CASSPYRAQTQYF
TGTGCCAGCAGCCCCTACAGGGCACAGACCCAGTACTTC
>-|14|few|TRBV12-3/TRBV12-4|TRBJ1-2
CASWILGAHYGYTF
TGTGCCAGCTGGATACTAGGGGCTCACTATGGCTACACCTTC
>-|12|many|TRBV2|TRBJ2-5
CATLTGSGTQYF
TGTGCCACCTTAACTGGGAGCGGGACCCAGTACTTC
>TRBD1|15|few|TRBV6-5|TRBJ1-5
CASSSQGAQNQPQHF
TGTGCCAGCAGCTCTCAGGGGGCGCAAAATCAGCCCCAGCATTTT